These 5 T cell receptor beta chains were sequenced from one sample in a study of blood T cell repertoires in COVID-19. The repertoire was sequenced with immunoSEQ multiplex PCR; TCRdb's copy has only in-frame clones and lacks some. The data contain roughly 290,000 clones, approximately 86% of them singletons. Sequencing was done on a sample of peripheral blood. The receptor set was obtained from a woman between 50 and 59 years old with active or convalescent COVID-19.

The rearrangement joins TRBV3-1 (or the pseudogene TRBV3-2) to TRBJ1-5; D gene ambiguous. In germline, CDR1 is LGHDT, CDR2 YNNKEL (reference sequence). The CDR3 consists of 14 residues. Trimming removed 0 bases from V and 9 bases from J, with 12 bases in between. The CDR3 DNA sequence: TGTGCCAGCAGCCAAGAAATCCGAGGGCGGCCCCAGCATTTT. It translates to CASSQEIRGRPQHF.

This chain connects TRBV19 to TRBJ1-2; TRBD1 is a possible D gene (6 bases). Germline V gene lookup returns CDR1 LNHDA and CDR2 SQIVND (reference sequence). With 5 bases removed from V and 2 bases from J, the gap between germline ends came to 9 bases. This CDR3 comprises 13 residues. The CDR3 DNA reads as TGTGCCAGTAGTCTAGGACAGAACTATGGCTACACCTTC. It translates to CASSLGQNYGYTF.

The rearrangement joins TRBV28 to TRBJ1-2, with a weak D call TRBD1 (5 bases). The germline V and J ends were trimmed by 5 bases and 7 bases, with 14 bases remaining between them. The V gene's germline CDR1 is MDHEN and CDR2 SYDVKM. The CDR3 contains 13 residues. The CDR3 sequence: CASSAFQGGGYTF. DNA for the CDR3: TGTGCCAGCAGTGCCTTTCAGGGCGGTGGCTACACCTTC.

This rearrangement joins TRBV28 to TRBJ1-1; D unclear. The CDR3 totals 13 residues. V lost 6 bases and J 5 bases, leaving 13 bases between the germline ends. Germline V lookup: CDR1 MDHEN, CDR2 SYDVKM. The CDR3 DNA reads as TGTGCCAGCAGAGGAGCGCGGAAAACTGAAGCTTTCTTT. It encodes CASRGARKTEAFF.

About this clone itself: One end of the junction fails to match germline, which may point to a read error. This chain joins TRBV29-1 and TRBJ2-7; a possible D gene is TRBD2 (5 bases). Germline loops: CDR1 SQVTM, CDR2 ANQGSEA. The CDR3 spans 13 residues. The CDR3 loop is CSVKDPGSYEQYF. The CDR3 DNA follows: TGCAGCGTTAAAGATCCGGGGTCCTACGAGCAGTACTTC.